This paragraph reports one T cell receptor (beta chain). This entry belongs to a study of blood T cell repertoires in COVID-19. The CDR3 extends over 21 amino acids. The protocol was immunoSEQ multiplex PCR, while the TCRdb copy is restricted to in-frame clones and leaves out a portion. The table has about 150,000 clones, roughly 82% seen once; the top ten hold approximately 4.6%. The receptor comes from a human donor in a cohort sampled during active COVID-19. V usage is TRBV7-5 and J usage is TRBJ1-6; the table's D call, TRBD1, was not checked against the DNA. TRBV7-5 is listed as a pseudogene. Sequencing input: peripheral blood. CDR3 residues: CARSSFDRDRPESSYNSPLHF. The CDR3 DNA reads TGTGCCAGAAGCTCCTTCGACCGGGACAGGCCCGAGAGCTCCTATAATTCACCCCTCCACTTT.